The clone carrying this TCR beta chain occurred a few times. Arm-PCR of CDR3 regions and iRepertoire HTBI primers were used to build TCR beta libraries. From the multiplex PCR reads, TCRdb called clonotypes with MiXCR, one entry per CDR3 protein. The data hold around 400,000 distinct CDR3 sequences, with about 15% observed a single time. This sample stems from a study of regulatory T cells in long-lasting Graves disease. The sample's time point: newly diagnosed GD, antithyroid drugs for less than 3 months. From RNA extracted from PBMCs, the TCR library was made. Blood from the periphery, nine milliliters in all, was drawn into EDTA tubes. The CDR3 is 14 residues long. Deletions cut 5 bases from V and 0 bases from J, with 10 bases between. Per germline, CDR1 SGDLS and CDR2 YYNGEE. A further study also used this sample, focusing on T cells in Graves' hyperthyroidism and ophthalmopathy.

This TCR was recovered from a woman aged 40-49 years with Graves disease. The chain is built from TRBV9 and TRBJ2-3; no firm D call. This specimen consisted of peripheral blood mononuclear cells (PBMCs), obtained at new diagnosis, from a patient treated with antithyroid drugs. The CDR3 is CASSPSTSTDTQYF. The DNA for the CDR3 is TGTGCCAGCAGTCCCTCGACTAGCACAGATACGCAGTATTTT.